What follows describes a single T cell receptor (beta chain). The germline V gene encodes CDR1 SGHKS and CDR2 YYEKEE (reference sequence). This CDR3 comprises 16 residues. Between the trimmed V and J ends, which lost 6 bases and 2 bases, there was a span of 20 bases. The sample originates from a study of blood T cell repertoires in COVID-19. The data were produced by immunoSEQ multiplex PCR, yet TCRdb's version contains in-frame clones alone and is incomplete. The sample yields 50,000 to 75,000 clones, roughly 90% seen once. The chain carries TRBV5-5 and TRBJ2-5, with D maybe TRBD1 (5 bases). Material: peripheral blood. This clonotype was sampled from a woman between 45 and 65 years old with active or convalescent COVID-19. This CDR3 reads CASTKATGEAQETQYF. Here the CDR3 DNA reads TGTGCCAGCACCAAAGCAACAGGAGAAGCTCAAGAGACCCAGTACTTC. The variable domain in full, completed from reference TRBV5-5 and TRBJ2-5, reads DAGVTQSPTHLIKTRGQQVTLRCSPISGHKSVSWYQQVLGQGPQFIFQYYEKEERGRGNFPDRFSARQFPNYSSELNVNALLLGDSALYLCASTKATGEAQETQYFGPGTRLLVL.